This entry is about one T cell receptor (beta chain). This specimen comes from a study of shared clonotypes between healthy human individuals. Germline CDR1 is SGHDN and CDR2 is FVKESK. The CDR3 totals 14 residues. V was trimmed by 0 bases and J by 10 bases, leaving 13 bases between them. Clones were read by immunoSEQ multiplex PCR, and TCRdb kept only the in-frame ones, dropping some. The table lists over a million clones, roughly 97% of them singletons, with over 1% in the top ten. The genes are TRBV14 and TRBJ2-1; D unresolved. What was sequenced was naive CD4+ T cells sorted from blood. Subset of the sample: CD45RA+ positively selected. This TCR was recovered from a man aged 25 to 45 in good health. Here the CDR3 reads CASSQDLTFREQFF. CDR3 in DNA: TGTGCCAGCAGCCAAGATCTGACGTTTAGGGAGCAGTTCTTC. Complete variable domain (other parts from reference TRBV14 and TRBJ2-1): EAGVTQFPSHSVIEKGQTVTLRCDPISGHDNLYWYRRVMGKEIKFLLHFVKESKQDESGMPNNRFLAERTGGTYSTLKVQPAELEDSGVYFCASSQDLTFREQFFGPGTRLTVL.